This TCR beta chain is drawn from a study of blood T cell repertoires in COVID-19. Study details: The origin of the acute and convalescent COVID-19 samples was the United States, Italy and Spain. PBMCs, B-cell-depleted T cells, or T cells were the source of the cDNA or gDNA that made up the material.

Source study methods: Counts of nucleated cells, estimated from reference gene primer amplification, were obtained. Profiled with immunoSEQ multiplex PCR; TCRdb holds only in-frame clones, not every one. V, J and clone size are taken as reported in that table, and D and trimming were inferred from the DNA itself. The repertoire holds about 250,000 clones, with about 83% as singletons. The V end lost 4 bases, the J end lost 3 bases, and 13 bases lay between the germline ends. The CDR3 has 14 amino acids. Germline loops: CDR1 ENHRY, CDR2 SYGVKD. V usage is TRBV10-3 and J usage is TRBJ2-7; TRBD1 is a possible D gene (5 bases). Sequencing used peripheral blood. The source of this sequence is a human donor in a cohort sampled during active COVID-19. CDR3 bases: TGTGCCATCAGTGTGGGTCAGGGTGTCTACGAGCAGTACTTC. It specifies CAISVGQGVYEQYF.